These 20 T cell receptor beta chains originate from one sample sequenced in a study of response to subunit inactivated influenza vaccine. TCRdb re-analysed the RT-PCR reads in MiXCR, keeping a single row per CDR3 protein. This sample carries roughly 700,000 distinct CDR3 sequences, approximately 15% of them seen once, and the ten largest clones take less than 9%. Sequencing used PBMCs from blood, obtained less than 15 days before vaccination. The receptors shown here come from a man aged 45-65 years who received an inactivated influenza vaccine.

This clonotype was seen a handful of times. The genes are TRBV4-2 and TRBJ2-3; a weak D match, TRBD2 (5 bases). CDR1 LGHNA and CDR2 YNFKEQ come from the germline V gene. V gave up 1 base and J gave up 4 bases, with 9 bases separating them. CDR3 length equals 14 residues. The CDR3 DNA is TGTGCCAGCAGCCAAGGTGGGAGCGCAGATACGCAGTATTTT. Its protein is CASSQGGSADTQYF.

This clonotype showed up just a few times. The rearrangement uses TRBV7-9 and TRBJ2-3, with a weak D call TRBD2 (7 bases). CDR3 length: 16 amino acids. Between the trimmed V and J ends, which lost 5 bases and 3 bases, there was a span of 18 bases. Germline CDR1 is SEHNR and CDR2 is FQNEAQ (reference sequence). The CDR3 nucleotides are TGTGCCAGCAGCCTTCCAGCGGGACATTCTACAGATACGCAGTATTTT. Translating it yields CASSLPAGHSTDTQYF. The variable domain in full, completed from reference TRBV7-9 and TRBJ2-3, reads DTGVSQNPRHKITKRGQNVTFRCDPISEHNRLYWYRQTLGQGPEFLTYFQNEAQLEKSRLLSDRFSAERPKGSFSTLEIQRTEQGDSAMYLCASSLPAGHSTDTQYFGPGTRLTVL.

This clonotype was seen at least ten times. The rearrangement links TRBV9 to TRBJ2-3; D is perhaps TRBD1 (5 bases). The CDR3 totals 13 residues. Germline V gene data show CDR1 as SGDLS and CDR2 as YYNGEE. V lost 6 bases to trimming and J lost 4 bases, with 12 bases between them. The CDR3 loop is CASTGLGADTQYF. The CDR3, as DNA: TGTGCCAGCACCGGATTAGGGGCAGATACGCAGTATTTT.

The V gene is TRBV5-1, the J gene TRBJ2-7; D unresolved. Trimming removed 2 bases at V and 6 bases at J, with 18 bases between. CDR1 is SGHRS and CDR2 is YFSETQ in the germline V gene. This CDR3 spans 15 amino acids. The CDR3 loop is CASSLISGQALEQYF. DNA of the CDR3: TGCGCCAGCAGCTTAATCAGTGGGCAGGCTCTCGAGCAGTACTTC.

This sequence joins TRBV4-2 and TRBJ2-1, with TRBD2 matching over 8 bases. V lost 2 bases, J lost 9 bases, and 9 bases stayed unmatched. The germline V gene encodes CDR1 LGHNA and CDR2 YNFKEQ. This CDR3 is 15 amino acids long. The CDR3 reads CASSQNAGLEAEQFF. The CDR3 bases are TGTGCCAGCAGCCAAAATGCGGGACTAGAGGCTGAGCAGTTCTTC.

This clonotype was seen repeatedly, ten times or more. The chain recombines TRBV29-1 with TRBJ1-2; a possible D gene is TRBD1 (6 bases). Per germline, CDR1 SQVTM and CDR2 ANQGSEA. This CDR3 spans 12 amino acids. Deletions cut 4 bases from V and 10 bases from J, with 16 bases between. The CDR3 is CSVARQGYAYTF. As DNA, the CDR3 is TGCAGCGTTGCGCGCCAGGGGTACGCCTACACCTTC.

The chain uses TRBV7-2 and TRBJ2-7, with D unresolved. The CDR3 has 13 amino acids. V was cut by 5 bases and J by 3 bases, with 11 bases left in between. Germline values: CDR1 SGHTA, CDR2 FQGNSA. The DNA of the CDR3 is TGTGCCAGCAGCCCCATCCCCAACTACGAGCAGTACTTC. It yields the protein CASSPIPNYEQYF.

This clonotype has a handful of counts. This rearrangement joins TRBV10-2 to TRBJ2-7; D tentatively reads TRBD1 or TRBD2 (6 bases each). The CDR3 covers 15 residues. The ends were cut back, 2 bases at V and 3 bases at J, with 14 bases in the middle. Per germline, CDR1 WSHSY and CDR2 SAAADI. The CDR3, as DNA: TGCGCCAGCAGTGAGGGAGGGGGTTGGGGCTACGAGCAGTACTTC. It encodes CASSEGGGWGYEQYF.

The chain recombines TRBV14 with TRBJ2-1; D may be TRBD2 (5 bases). The CDR3 covers 13 residues. Germline V gene lookup returns CDR1 SGHDN and CDR2 FVKESK. Trimming took off 5 bases at V and 7 bases at J, with 12 bases between the two ends. The CDR3 loop is CASSGWRLNEQFF. CDR3 bases: TGTGCCAGCAGCGGATGGAGGCTGAATGAGCAGTTCTTC.

This clonotype was picked up many times. The chain is built from TRBV12-3 or TRBV12-4 and TRBJ1-1; perhaps TRBD1 as D (6 bases). The V and J ends lost 8 bases and 7 bases respectively, with 14 bases between them. The CDR3 extends over 12 amino acids. CDR3 DNA: TGTGCCAGCCTGGACAGAGTAAATGAAGCTTTCTTT. Encoded protein: CASLDRVNEAFF.

This clonotype has just a few counts. The V gene is TRBV5-6, the J gene TRBJ2-5; 8 nucleotides line up with TRBD2. The trim removed 1 base at V and 2 bases at J, leaving 7 bases unmatched. The CDR3 is 16 residues long. Looked up from germline, CDR1 is SGHDT and CDR2 is YYEEEE. CDR3 DNA: TGTGCCAGCAGCTTGTGGGAAGCGGGGGTGCAAGAGACCCAGTACTTC. Protein sequence: CASSLWEAGVQETQYF.

The chain couples TRBV19 to TRBJ1-5; TRBD1 might be the D (6 bases). Germline CDR1 LNHDA, CDR2 SQIVND (reference sequence). The CDR3 is 17 amino acids. Trimming pared 3 bases from V and 2 bases from J, leaving 17 bases between. The CDR3, as DNA: TGTGCCAGTAGTATCGGGCAGGGGCAAGGGGGCAATCAGCCCCAGCATTTT. This translates into CASSIGQGQGGNQPQHF.

The chain carries TRBV7-3 and TRBJ2-1; D remains ambiguous. Germline lookup yields CDR1 SGHTA and CDR2 FQGTGA. V was cut by 4 bases and J by 9 bases, with 13 bases left in between. The CDR3 length is 13 residues. CDR3 bases: TGTGCCAGCAGCTACGACTCCCCGGGTGAGCAGTTCTTC. This encodes CASSYDSPGEQFF. Supplemented by reference TRBV7-3 and TRBJ2-1, the full variable domain reads GAGVSQTPSNKVTEKGKYVELRCDPISGHTALYWYRQSLGQGPEFLIYFQGTGAADDSGLPNDRFFAVRPEGSVSTLKIQRTERGDSAVYLCASSYDSPGEQFFGPGTRLTVL.

V and J are TRBV4-3 and TRBJ2-1, with 14 positions matching TRBD2. There are 17 residues in the CDR3. The germline gives CDR1 LGHNA, CDR2 YSLEER. Trimming took 0 bases from V and 8 from J; bases not matched to a gene: 6. CDR3 protein: CASSQEQGLAGEYEQFF. CDR3 coding DNA: TGCGCCAGCAGCCAAGAACAGGGACTAGCGGGAGAATATGAGCAGTTCTTC.

V and J are TRBV4-3 and TRBJ2-7, with 11 bases lining up with TRBD2. This CDR3 has 16 residues. Germline CDR1 and CDR2: LGHNA and YSLEER. The junction had 3 bases not matched to a gene; V was cut back by 1 base and J by 1 base. CDR3 nucleotide sequence: TGCGCCAGCAGCCAAGTGTCTAGCGGGAGGTCCTACGAGCAGTACTTC. It translates to CASSQVSSGRSYEQYF.

This clonotype came up a few times. The chain couples TRBV3-1 to TRBJ2-1, with TRBD2 matching over 7 bases. V shed 2 bases and J 5 bases; nucleotides not matched to a gene: 9. The CDR3 runs to 16 residues. The germline V gene encodes CDR1 LGHDT and CDR2 YNNKEL (reference sequence). The CDR3 coding sequence is TGTGCCAGCAGCCAATGGGGGGGAGCTGGGAACAATGAGCAGTTCTTC. Protein sequence: CASSQWGGAGNNEQFF.

Turning to this clonotype: Likely a read error: the CDR3 ends without its conserved phenylalanine or tryptophan. The chain is built from TRBV20-1 and TRBJ1-2; D might be TRBD1 (6 bases). Trimming cost V 3 bases and J 4 bases, with 18 bases left between them. The CDR3 loop spans 15 amino acids. Per the germline V gene, CDR1 is DFQATT and CDR2 is SNEGSKA (reference sequence). The CDR3 bases are TGCAGTGCTAGTCCGGTCAGGGGAGGTGGCTATGGCTACACCTAC. Its translation is CSASPVRGGGYGYTY.

The chain's CDR3 is CASYPGQGKNTEAFF. DNA for the CDR3: TGTGCCAGCTACCCCGGACAGGGAAAGAACACTGAAGCTTTCTTT. The chain links TRBV18 to TRBJ1-1; TRBD1 aligns across 8 bases. Trimming took 7 bases from V and 1 from J; bases not matched to a gene: 8. Germline lookup yields CDR1 KGHSH and CDR2 LQKENI. The CDR3 totals 15 residues.

In nucleotides, the CDR3 is TGTGCCAGCAGGGCCGGACAGGGTTCGGCTTTCTTT. Translating gives CASRAGQGSAFF. The chain links TRBV25-1 to TRBJ1-1; 8 bases match TRBD1. Germline assignment: CDR1 MGHDK and CDR2 SYGVNS. The CDR3 covers 12 residues. V was clipped by 6 bases and J by 11 bases; unmatched bases: 8.

The sample holds many counts of this clonotype. The junction and the germline gene differ at one end; a read error may be behind it. The chain has TRBV27 and TRBJ2-7, with 10 nucleotides matching TRBD1. Looked up from germline, CDR1 is MNHEY and CDR2 is SMNVEV (reference sequence). The CDR3 loop spans 19 amino acids. As DNA, the CDR3 is TGTGCCAGCAGTTCCTTTCTGAGACGTCCCGGGACAGGGGCCACCGGGTTGAGCTTC. As protein: CASSSFLRRPGTGATGLSF.